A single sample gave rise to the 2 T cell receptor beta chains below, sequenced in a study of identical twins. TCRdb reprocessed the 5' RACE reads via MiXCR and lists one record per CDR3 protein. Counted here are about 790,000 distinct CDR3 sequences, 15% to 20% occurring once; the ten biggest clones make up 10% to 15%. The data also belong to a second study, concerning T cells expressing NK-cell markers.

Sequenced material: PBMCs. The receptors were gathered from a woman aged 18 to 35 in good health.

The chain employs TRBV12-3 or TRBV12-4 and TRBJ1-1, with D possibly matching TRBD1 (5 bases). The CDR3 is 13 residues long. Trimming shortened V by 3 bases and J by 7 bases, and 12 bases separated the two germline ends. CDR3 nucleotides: TGTGCCAGCAGTTTCCGACAGACCGGTGAAGCTTTCTTT. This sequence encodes CASSFRQTGEAFF.

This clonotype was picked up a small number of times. CDR3 DNA: TGTGCCAGCAGCTTAGTGGCTAGCGGGAGGGATACGCAGTATTTT. Protein: CASSLVASGRDTQYF. The chain recombines TRBV7-2 with TRBJ2-3; 11 bases agree with TRBD2. V was pared by 1 base and J by 6 bases, with 3 bases of the junction left unmatched. The CDR3 contains 15 residues. Germline V gives CDR1 SGHTA, CDR2 FQGNSA.